One and the same sample provided the 8 T cell receptor beta chains below, sequenced in a study of OX40 agonist ivuxolimab in advanced cancers. Generated by immunoSEQ multiplex PCR, the TCRdb table keeps only in-frame clones and is missing some. The data hold some 150,000 clones, with 90% observed a single time. This sample comprised CD4+ or CD8+ T cells sorted from blood, obtained in a trial of the OX40 agonist ivuxolimab. The receptors derive from an adult with an advanced solid tumor such as melanoma, head and neck, liver or kidney cancer.

This CDR3 is CASTSRPYNQPQHF. CDR3 nucleotides: TGTGCCAGCACCAGCCGGCCTTACAATCAGCCCCAGCATTTT. The genes are TRBV6-6 and TRBJ1-5; no definite D call. Germline CDR1 reads MNHNY; CDR2 reads SVGAGI (reference sequence). This CDR3 spans 14 amino acids. V lost 7 bases to trimming and J lost 3 bases, with 13 bases between them.

The rearrangement uses TRBV5-6 and TRBJ1-5, with D perhaps matching TRBD1 (6 bases). CDR3 length: 18 amino acids. Trimming shortened V by 4 bases and J by 1 base, and 21 bases separated the two germline ends. Per the germline V gene, CDR1 is SGHDT and CDR2 is YYEEEE. The chain's CDR3 is CASSQTPGHLLSNQPQHF. DNA of the CDR3: TGTGCCAGCAGCCAAACACCGGGACACCTATTAAGCAATCAGCCCCAGCATTTT. Supplemented by reference TRBV5-6 and TRBJ1-5, the full variable domain reads DAGVTQSPTHLIKTRGQQVTLRCSPKSGHDTVSWYQQALGQGPQFIFQYYEEEERQRGNFPDRFSGHQFPNYSSELNVNALLLGDSALYLCASSQTPGHLLSNQPQHFGDGTRLSIL.

This chain joins TRBV7-8 and TRBJ2-1; TRBD2 matches 11 bases. Germline V CDR1 and CDR2: SGHVS, FQNEAQ. The V segment lost 1 base and the J segment 8 bases; nucleotides outside the gene matches: 10. This CDR3 is built from 17 residues. This CDR3 reads CASSLVGVLAGGYEQFF. The DNA for the CDR3 is TGTGCCAGCAGCTTAGTAGGAGTCCTAGCGGGAGGTTATGAGCAGTTCTTC.

The rearrangement links TRBV11-3 to TRBJ2-2; 11 bases line up with TRBD2. V shed 5 bases and J 5 bases; nucleotides not matched to a gene: 7. Germline CDR1 reads SGHNT; CDR2 reads YENEEA. This CDR3 comprises 16 residues. Here the CDR3 DNA reads TGTGCCAGCAGCCCCGGACTAGCGGGTTTTACCGGGGAGCTGTTTTTT. This gives the protein CASSPGLAGFTGELFF.

V is TRBV7-9 and J is TRBJ2-3; 11 nucleotides match TRBD2. Per the germline V gene, CDR1 is SEHNR and CDR2 is FQNEAQ (reference sequence). The CDR3 length is 16 residues. V was pared by 1 base and J by 0 bases, with 0 bases of the junction left unmatched. The CDR3 sequence is CASSLGLAGSTDTQYF. The CDR3, as DNA: TGTGCCAGCAGCTTAGGACTAGCGGGGAGCACAGATACGCAGTATTTT.

The J gene is TRBJ2-3, the V gene TRBV28; no reliable D call. CDR1 is MDHEN, CDR2 SYDVKM, per germline. Trimming stripped 6 bases from V and 5 bases from J, with 15 bases between. This CDR3 has 14 residues. CDR3 protein: CASSPIGPGDTQYF. CDR3 nucleotides: TGTGCCAGCAGCCCCATTGGGCCCGGAGATACGCAGTATTTT.

This chain links TRBV28 with TRBJ1-4, with 8 bases fitting TRBD1. Losses at the gene ends were 4 bases for V and 11 bases for J; bases not matched to a gene: 3. The CDR3 covers 12 residues. Germline V gives CDR1 MDHEN, CDR2 SYDVKM. Here the CDR3 reads CASSSNRGKLFF. Written as DNA, the CDR3 is TGTGCCAGCAGTTCGAACAGGGGGAAACTGTTTTTT. The whole variable domain, filled in from reference TRBV28 and TRBJ1-4, reads DVKVTQSSRYLVKRTGEKVFLECVQDMDHENMFWYRQDPGLGLRLIYFSYDVKMKEKGDIPEGYSVSREKKERFSLILESASTNQTSMYLCASSSNRGKLFFGSGTQLSVL.

The chain recombines TRBV28 with TRBJ1-1; D is ambiguous. The germline CDR1 and CDR2 sequences are MDHEN and SYDVKM. The CDR3 runs to 15 residues. With 1 base removed from V and 4 bases from J, the gap between germline ends came to 13 bases. This CDR3 reads CASSLSEGSFTEAFF. The CDR3 nucleotides read TGTGCCAGCAGTTTATCCGAGGGCAGCTTCACTGAAGCTTTCTTT.